These 32 T cell receptor beta chains share one sample of origin, sequenced in a study of CD8 T cells in ankylosing spondylitis. Study findings and constraints: A TCR beta motif made of about 8 highly homologous variants seemed typical of ankylosing spondylitis blood.

No cognate antigen is known for these TCRs. TCRdb independently ran MiXCR on the 5' RACE reads; one entry per CDR3 protein. Of fewer than 500,000 distinct CDR3 sequences listed, about 20% are singletons. Sequenced sample: blood, either unsorted or a sorted T cell fraction (not recorded which). The receptors originated from a male donor with ankylosing spondylitis.

The sample holds many counts of this clonotype. This sequence joins TRBV5-6 and TRBJ2-4; the D is unclear. Germline V gives CDR1 SGHDT, CDR2 YYEEEE. Trimming pared 0 bases from V and 3 bases from J, leaving 16 bases between. This CDR3 is 17 amino acids long. CDR3 DNA sequence: TGTGCCAGCAGCTTGGGACCCCGAGGCGAACACAAAAACATTCAGTACTTC. This encodes CASSLGPRGEHKNIQYF. The full variable domain, in which reference TRBV5-6 and TRBJ2-4 provide the parts outside the CDR3, is DAGVTQSPTHLIKTRGQQVTLRCSPKSGHDTVSWYQQALGQGPQFIFQYYEEEERQRGNFPDRFSGHQFPNYSSELNVNALLLGDSALYLCASSLGPRGEHKNIQYFGAGTRLSVL.

The rearrangement links TRBV5-6 to TRBJ2-3; TRBD2 is a possible D gene (8 bases). Germline-derived CDR1 and CDR2 are SGHDT and YYEEEE. V lost 4 bases, J lost 4 bases, and 19 bases lay in between. The CDR3 covers 16 residues. The CDR3 region is CASSVLAAQGADTQYF. In nucleotides, the CDR3 is TGTGCCAGCAGCGTACTAGCGGCCCAGGGGGCAGATACGCAGTATTTT.

The chain joins TRBV7-2 to TRBJ1-4, with TRBD1 identical over 8 bases. CDR1 is SGHTA, CDR2 FQGNSA, per germline. This CDR3 region has 14 residues. Trimming cost V 5 bases and J 10 bases; bases outside gene matches: 9. CDR3 protein: CASSPRQGPGKLFF. CDR3 nucleotide sequence: TGTGCCAGCAGCCCAAGACAGGGGCCCGGAAAACTGTTTTTT.

This clonotype has ten or more counts. Germline is not matched at one junction end, which may reflect a read error. This rearrangement joins TRBV11-2 to TRBJ1-2; no firm D call. The CDR3 sequence is 12 residues long. Germline values: CDR1 SGHAT, CDR2 FQNNGV. The CDR3 sequence is CASSLRNYGYTF. The CDR3 bases are TGCGCCAGCAGCCTACGCAACTATGGCTACACCTTC.

The chain links TRBV9 to TRBJ2-7, with TRBD1 as a possible D gene (6 bases). Looked up from germline, CDR1 is SGDLS and CDR2 is YYNGEE. The CDR3 spans 15 residues. V lost 4 bases, J lost 0 bases, and 14 bases lay in between. CDR3 sequence reads: CASSLRTESSYEQYF. The CDR3 DNA is TGTGCCAGCAGCTTACGGACAGAGAGCTCCTACGAGCAGTACTTC.

There are many counts of this clonotype. The chain combines TRBV14 with TRBJ1-6; tentative D call: TRBD1 (5 bases). Germline V CDR1 and CDR2: SGHDN, FVKESK. This CDR3 spans 14 amino acids. Trimming cost V 5 bases and J 5 bases, with 10 bases left between them. The CDR3 here is CASSAGMNNSPLHF. CDR3 bases: TGTGCCAGCAGCGCAGGGATGAATAATTCACCCCTCCACTTT.

This clonotype was detected a few times. The V and J genes are TRBV3-1 and TRBJ2-7, with TRBD1 matching over 10 bases. Per germline, CDR1 LGHDT and CDR2 YNNKEL (reference sequence). The CDR3 extends over 15 amino acids. The V and J ends lost 4 bases and 3 bases, in that order; junction bases with no gene match: 6. CDR3 sequence (DNA): TGTGCCAGCAGCCCTCTGGGACAGGGGAGCTACGAGCAGTACTTC. As protein: CASSPLGQGSYEQYF.

This chain joins TRBV20-1 and TRBJ2-1; 13 positions match TRBD2. After removal of 2 bases from V and 8 bases from J, the junction contained 9 bases not matched to a gene. The CDR3 has 16 amino acids. The germline V gene encodes CDR1 DFQATT and CDR2 SNEGSKA (reference sequence). CDR3: CSARPPGLAGHDEQFF. DNA of the CDR3: TGCAGTGCTAGACCACCGGGACTAGCGGGACACGATGAGCAGTTCTTC.

The chain employs TRBV25-1 and TRBJ2-1; weak D call: TRBD2 (5 bases). The CDR3 spans 13 residues. CDR1 and CDR2 (germline): MGHDK, SYGVNS. V was shortened by 8 bases and J by 6 bases, with 14 bases between the two germline ends. CDR3 sequence (DNA): TGTGCCAGCGCCCGGCCCGGGGTCAATGAGCAGTTCTTC. This encodes CASARPGVNEQFF.

The chain uses TRBV14 and TRBJ2-5, with D hard to call. Germline V CDR1 and CDR2: SGHDN, FVKESK. The CDR3 has 13 amino acids. The V end was cut by 4 bases, the J end by 5 bases, with 11 bases between. This CDR3 is CASSPLLGETQYF. CDR3 DNA sequence: TGTGCCAGCAGCCCCCTATTGGGGGAGACCCAGTACTTC. The whole variable domain, filled in from reference TRBV14 and TRBJ2-5, reads EAGVTQFPSHSVIEKGQTVTLRCDPISGHDNLYWYRRVMGKEIKFLLHFVKESKQDESGMPNNRFLAERTGGTYSTLKVQPAELEDSGVYFCASSPLLGETQYFGPGTRLLVL.

J is TRBJ2-3 and V is TRBV20-1, with D maybe TRBD1 (6 bases). Between the trimmed V and J ends, which lost 6 bases and 3 bases, there was a span of 16 bases. There are 14 residues in the CDR3. Germline lookup yields CDR1 DFQATT and CDR2 SNEGSKA (reference sequence). The CDR3 DNA reads TGCAGTGCAGCCACGGGACACAGAACAGATACGCAGTATTTT. As protein: CSAATGHRTDTQYF.

The chain links TRBV12-5 to TRBJ2-7; weak D call: TRBD1 (5 bases). The length of the CDR3 is 14 residues. Between the trimmed V and J ends, which lost 5 bases and 2 bases, there was a span of 13 bases. Per germline, CDR1 LGHNT and CDR2 FRNRAP. The CDR3 region is CASGPRGEAYEQYF. In nucleotides, the CDR3 is TGTGCTAGTGGTCCTAGGGGTGAGGCCTACGAGCAGTACTTC.

The V and J genes are TRBV12-3 or TRBV12-4 and TRBJ2-2; D possibly corresponds to TRBD1 (5 bases). V lost 10 bases, J lost 0 bases, and 15 bases lay in between. The CDR3 contains 15 residues. In nucleotides, the CDR3 is TGTGCCACCACCCCTCGGACACCGAACACCGGGGAGCTGTTTTTT. It codes for CATTPRTPNTGELFF.

The chain has TRBV19 and TRBJ2-7; 8 bases agree with TRBD1. The CDR3 covers 16 residues. The V gene end was trimmed by 4 bases and the J gene end by 1 base; junction bases not matched to a gene: 9. CDR1 is LNHDA, CDR2 SQIVND, per germline (reference sequence). The CDR3 nucleotides read TGTGCCAGTAGTAAGAGGACAGGGTTCCAATCCTACGAGCAGTACTTC. Amino acid sequence: CASSKRTGFQSYEQYF. Full variable domain (outside the CDR3, taken from reference TRBV19 and TRBJ2-7): DGGITQSPKYLFRKEGQNVTLSCEQNLNHDAMYWYRQDPGQGLRLIYYSQIVNDFQKGDIAEGYSVSREKKESFPLTVTSAQKNPTAFYLCASSKRTGFQSYEQYFGPGTRLTVT.

The V call is TRBV5-5, the J call TRBJ1-5; possibly TRBD1 for D (6 bases). CDR3 length equals 14 residues. V lost 4 bases and J 2 bases, leaving 10 bases between the germline ends. The germline CDR1 and CDR2 sequences are SGHKS and YYEKEE (reference sequence). In nucleotides, the CDR3 is TGTGCCAGCAGCCCAGGACAGCGCAATCAGCCCCAGCATTTT. Translating it yields CASSPGQRNQPQHF.

This clonotype turned up a few times. J is TRBJ2-3 and V is TRBV10-3, with TRBD2 matching over 8 bases. CDR3 length equals 17 residues. Germline V gives CDR1 ENHRY, CDR2 SYGVKD. Losses at the gene ends were 0 bases for V and 5 bases for J; bases not matched to a gene: 10. CDR3 protein: CAISESGAGASGDTQYF. The CDR3 nucleotides read TGTGCCATCAGTGAGTCGGGAGCGGGAGCGTCTGGAGATACGCAGTATTTT.

This clonotype was found a few times. J is TRBJ1-1 and V is TRBV4-1, with a possible D match to TRBD1 (5 bases). Germline CDR1 MGHRA, CDR2 YSYEKL. The CDR3 is 12 residues long. V dropped 4 bases and J dropped 5 bases, with 8 bases sitting between them. CDR3 DNA: TGCGCCAGCAGCCCGAGGGGAACTGAAGCTTTCTTT. This translates into CASSPRGTEAFF.

This clonotype was observed a few times. The chain links TRBV4-1 to TRBJ2-7, with unresolved D. The CDR3 consists of 15 residues. Germline CDR1 reads MGHRA; CDR2 reads YSYEKL. V lost 0 bases, J lost 3 bases, and 12 bases lay in between. CDR3 sequence (DNA): TGCGCCAGCAGCCAAGATTATGGCAGTTACTACGAGCAGTACTTC. Its protein is CASSQDYGSYYEQYF.

This clonotype came up a few times. J is TRBJ2-2 and V is TRBV2; 11 bases align to TRBD2. The CDR3 has 15 amino acids. From germline, CDR1 is SNHLY and CDR2 FYNNEI. The junction had 7 bases not matched to a gene; V was cut back by 7 bases and J by 6 bases. The CDR3, as DNA: TGTGCCAGCAAGAATCTAGCGGGGGGCCCCGGGGAGCTGTTTTTT. Its protein product is CASKNLAGGPGELFF. Complete variable domain (other parts from reference TRBV2 and TRBJ2-2): EPEVTQTPSHQVTQMGQEVILRCVPISNHLYFYWYRQILGQKVEFLVSFYNNEISEKSEIFDDQFSVERPDGSNFTLKIRSTKLEDSAMYFCASKNLAGGPGELFFGEGSRLTVL.

V usage is TRBV5-1 and J usage is TRBJ2-3, with D hard to call. The ends were cut back, 4 bases at V and 2 bases at J, with 11 bases in the middle. Germline values: CDR1 SGHRS, CDR2 YFSETQ. This CDR3 is 14 amino acids long. The CDR3 DNA sequence: TGCGCCAGCAGCAGGAGCGACGTCACAGATACGCAGTATTTT. Translation: CASSRSDVTDTQYF.

The sample holds a few counts of this clonotype. CDR3 sequence reads: CASSLLGGGRTGELFF. Here the CDR3 DNA reads TGCGCCAGCAGCCTCCTAGGGGGAGGTCGGACCGGGGAGCTGTTTTTT. V and J are TRBV5-1 and TRBJ2-2; D tentatively reads TRBD1 or TRBD2 (6 bases each). CDR3 size: 16 residues. The V and J ends lost 4 bases and 5 bases respectively, with 18 bases between them. Germline V lookup: CDR1 SGHRS, CDR2 YFSETQ.

This clonotype has more than one count but fewer than ten. The rearrangement uses TRBV5-1 and TRBJ1-1, with D uncertain. The CDR3 totals 13 residues. Trimming cost V 6 bases and J 0 bases, with 9 bases left between them. Germline V CDR1 and CDR2: SGHRS, YFSETQ. Here the CDR3 reads CASTGDLNTEAFF. The CDR3 DNA is TGCGCCAGCACCGGTGACTTGAACACTGAAGCTTTCTTT. The full variable domain, in which reference TRBV5-1 and TRBJ1-1 provide the parts outside the CDR3, is KAGVTQTPRYLIKTRGQQVTLSCSPISGHRSVSWYQQTPGQGLQFLFEYFSETQRNKGNFPGRFSGRQFSNSRSEMNVSTLELGDSALYLCASTGDLNTEAFFGQGTRLTVV.

V gene TRBV3-1 combines with J gene TRBJ1-4; D is ambiguous. This CDR3 contains 14 residues. CDR1 and CDR2 (germline): LGHDT, YNNKEL (reference sequence). Trimming stripped 5 bases from V and 4 bases from J, with 11 bases between. The chain's CDR3 is CASSVKGYNEKLFF. The CDR3 nucleotides read TGTGCCAGCAGCGTGAAGGGCTATAATGAAAAACTGTTTTTT.

This clonotype was found a few times. V is TRBV7-2 and J is TRBJ2-5; D might be TRBD1 (5 bases). Germline CDR1 reads SGHTA; CDR2 reads FQGNSA. Trimming stripped 3 bases from V and 4 bases from J, with 12 bases between. CDR3 size: 14 residues. Written as DNA, the CDR3 is TGTGCCAGCAGCTTTCAGGGTGTATTAGAGACCCAGTACTTC. It specifies CASSFQGVLETQYF.

The genes are TRBV4-1 and TRBJ2-5, with 9 positions matching TRBD2. V dropped 4 bases and J dropped 5; count of bases not matched to a gene: 14. This CDR3 has 17 amino acids. Looked up from germline, CDR1 is MGHRA and CDR2 is YSYEKL. The DNA of the CDR3 is TGCGCCAGCAGCCGGACGGGGGGCGGGAGGGCCGTCGAGACCCAGTACTTC. Its translation is CASSRTGGGRAVETQYF.

The V call is TRBV29-1, the J call TRBJ2-6; 7 bases are shared with TRBD1. Germline CDR1 reads SQVTM; CDR2 reads ANQGSEA. The CDR3 has 16 amino acids. V shed 1 base and J 2 bases; nucleotides not matched to a gene: 5. In DNA, the CDR3 is TGCAGCGTTGAAGTTGTCAGGGGGACTGGGGCCAACGTCCTGACTTTC. Translated, it gives CSVEVVRGTGANVLTF. The full variable domain, completed using reference TRBV29-1 and TRBJ2-6, is SAVISQKPSRDICQRGTSLTIQCQVDSQVTMMFWYRQQPGQSLTLIATANQGSEATYESGFVIDKFPISRPNLTFSTLTVSNMSPEDSSIYLCSVEVVRGTGANVLTFGAGSRLTVL.

This clonotype was seen a handful of times. V and J are TRBV12-3 or TRBV12-4 and TRBJ2-7, with 8 bases fitting TRBD2. The CDR3 runs 14 residues. The V segment lost 5 bases and the J segment 6 bases; nucleotides outside the gene matches: 9. CDR3 in DNA: TGTGCCAGCAGTCCAGTGGGGCGGGAGGCCGAGCAGTACTTC. This codes for CASSPVGREAEQYF.

The rearrangement uses TRBV5-1 and TRBJ2-3, with 7 bases aligning to TRBD1. V dropped 2 bases and J dropped 6; count of bases not matched to a gene: 9. The CDR3 has 15 residues. Germline lookup yields CDR1 SGHRS and CDR2 YFSETQ. The CDR3 reads CASSLGDRQLDTQYF. DNA of the CDR3: TGCGCCAGCAGCTTAGGGGACAGACAACTCGATACGCAGTATTTT.

The chain carries TRBV15 and TRBJ1-5; TRBD1 is a possible D gene (6 bases). V gave up 0 bases and J gave up 9 bases, with 15 bases separating them. The CDR3 loop spans 15 amino acids. Germline CDR1 reads LNHNV; CDR2 reads YYDKDF (reference sequence). In nucleotides, the CDR3 is TGTGCCACCAGCAGAGATCGGCAGGGGCCAAGGCCCCAGCATTTT. Protein sequence: CATSRDRQGPRPQHF.

This rearrangement joins TRBV4-2 to TRBJ2-7; TRBD2 might be the D (6 bases). The CDR3 covers 16 residues. V lost 4 bases and J lost 9, with 25 bases in between. Germline V gene data show CDR1 as LGHNA and CDR2 as YNFKEQ. CDR3 sequence reads: CASSPNPLAFYDWQYF. The CDR3 DNA reads TGTGCCAGCAGCCCGAACCCTCTAGCGTTCTACGATTGGCAGTACTTC.

V usage is TRBV19 and J usage is TRBJ2-3; 9 nucleotides align to TRBD2. The J segment lost 6 bases and the V segment lost 11 bases, leaving 12 bases of the junction unmatched. This CDR3 comprises 14 residues. Germline assignment: CDR1 LNHDA and CDR2 SQIVND (reference sequence). The CDR3 DNA follows: TGTGCCTCGCGACCCGGGACTAGCCGGGATACGCAGTATTTT. It translates to CASRPGTSRDTQYF.

V is TRBV12-3 or TRBV12-4 and J is TRBJ1-1; a weak D match, TRBD1 (5 bases). V was shortened by 4 bases and J by 1 base, with 10 bases between the two germline ends. The CDR3 loop spans 14 amino acids. The CDR3 loop is CASSSGRRNTEAFF. The CDR3 DNA follows: TGTGCCAGCAGTTCGGGACGGAGGAACACTGAAGCTTTCTTT.